This TCR beta chain was identified during a study of OX40 agonist ivuxolimab in advanced cancers. The CDR3 loop spans 12 amino acids. Germline loops: CDR1 LNHDA, CDR2 SQIVND (reference sequence). Trimming stripped 2 bases from V and 7 bases from J, with 9 bases between. Baseline, cycle 4 day 1, and cycle 7 day 1 were the blood sampling points. TCRdb's table, derived via immunoSEQ multiplex PCR, lists solely in-frame clones and lacks some. Here the sample spans fewer than 45,000 clones, 70% to 90% being singletons. The chain combines TRBV19 with TRBJ2-7; D might be TRBD1 or TRBD2, each matching 5 bases. The clonotype originates from an adult with an advanced solid tumor such as melanoma, head and neck, liver or kidney cancer. This material consisted of CD4+ or CD8+ T cells sorted from blood, taken in a trial of the OX40 agonist ivuxolimab. The CDR3 nucleotides read TGTGCCAGTAGTATAAAGGGACGAGAGCAGTACTTC. It codes for CASSIKGREQYF.